The count of the clone carrying this TCR beta chain is one. The data originate from a study of T cell changes during pregnancy in multiple sclerosis. Germline CDR1 is LGHNA and CDR2 is YSLEER. The CDR3 has 13 residues. The V end was cut by 1 base, the J end by 8 bases, with 11 bases between. Sequencing was performed with immunoSEQ multiplex PCR; in TCRdb, only in-frame clones are kept and a portion is missing. This table has roughly 54,000 clones, approximately 90% appearing once. This TCR derives from a female donor with multiple sclerosis, enrolled in a pregnancy study. V gene TRBV4-3 combines with J gene TRBJ1-2; unclear D gene. Sequenced material: CD4+ T cells from peripheral blood mononuclear cells, taken after pregnancy. The CDR3 nucleotides read TGCGCCAGCAGCCAAGCTGCGCGGTTGGGCTACACCTTC. It is translated as CASSQAARLGYTF.